One sample yielded the 11 T cell receptor beta chains listed below, sequenced in a study of T cells in localized non-small cell lung cancer (TCRdb year 2020). The receptor library was made with the immunoSEQ multiplex PCR assay. Here the immuneACCESS table is served through TCRdb, limited to in-frame sequences with V and J called. Missing clones are a known gap in these copies; in checked studies unresolved V genes cover under half, and the rest lacks a known reason. This sample is represented by some 6,300 clones; around 43% of them were singletons. In total, the top ten clones hold roughly a tenth of the sample. Specimen: lung tumor tissue, collected before any cancer treatment. The receptors originated from a woman aged 40-69 years with stage II squamous cell lung carcinoma.

This chain links TRBV7-2 with TRBJ1-1; D possibly corresponds to TRBD1 (5 bases). V was pared by 5 bases and J by 4 bases, with 11 bases between. This CDR3 is built from 13 residues. Germline CDR1 and CDR2: SGHTA and FQGNSA. The CDR3 DNA follows: TGTGCCAGCAGCCGTGGGGGGATCACTGAAGCTTTCTTT. Encoded protein: CASSRGGITEAFF.

Within the sample, this clone is medium-sized. At one end the junction does not follow the germline gene, possibly because of a read error. The DNA for the CDR3 is TGTGCCAGCAGTGACTCCCCGGAGGGCGAGCAGTTCTTC. Amino acid sequence: CASSDSPEGEQFF. The chain is built from TRBV6-8 and TRBJ2-1; perhaps TRBD2 as D (6 bases). The CDR3 consists of 13 residues. The V gene's germline CDR1 is MNHGY and CDR2 SAAAGT.

The chain links TRBV18 to TRBJ1-3, with TRBD1 as a possible D gene (5 bases). With 8 bases removed from V and 0 bases from J, the gap between germline ends came to 17 bases. The CDR3 runs to 16 residues. Germline V lookup: CDR1 KGHSH, CDR2 LQKENI. The CDR3 sequence is CASAGGRAFSGNTIYF. The CDR3 DNA sequence: TGTGCCAGCGCAGGAGGCAGGGCCTTCTCTGGAAACACCATATATTTT.

This clone has only one observation. For the CDR3, the DNA is TGCGCCAGCAGCCTAGCGGGGCCTTACAATGAGCAGTTCTTC. Translation gives CASSLAGPYNEQFF. The chain carries TRBV5-1 and TRBJ2-1; 9 nucleotides match TRBD2. The ends lost 4 bases at V and 4 bases at J; junction bases unmatched: 3. Looked up from germline, CDR1 is SGHRS and CDR2 is YFSETQ. The CDR3 length is 14 residues.

This clone was detected a few times. The rearrangement links TRBV11-1 to TRBJ2-5; 12 bases fit TRBD2. CDR1 is SGHAT and CDR2 is FQDESV in the germline V gene (reference sequence). The junction had 9 bases not matched to a gene; V was cut back by 3 bases and J by 4 bases. The CDR3 consists of 17 residues. The CDR3 loop is CASSLGVLAGGRETQYF. The CDR3, as DNA: TGTGCCAGCAGCTTGGGGGTTCTAGCGGGAGGGCGAGAGACCCAGTACTTC.

This clone came up a few times. This sequence joins TRBV11-1 and TRBJ2-7; D unresolved. Between the trimmed V and J ends, which lost 1 base and 3 bases, there was a span of 10 bases. In germline, CDR1 is SGHAT, CDR2 FQDESV (reference sequence). The CDR3 consists of 14 residues. This CDR3 reads CASSLGGYYYEQYF. Written as DNA, the CDR3 is TGTGCCAGCAGCTTAGGAGGCTACTACTACGAGCAGTACTTC.

The genes are TRBV6-8 and TRBJ1-1, with D maybe TRBD1 (6 bases). Germline V lookup: CDR1 MNHGY, CDR2 SAAAGT. V lost 0 bases and J lost 4, with 15 bases in between. CDR3 length: 16 residues. This chain's CDR3 is CASSYSAGDGGTEAFF. DNA of the CDR3: TGTGCCAGCAGTTACTCGGCAGGGGACGGAGGCACTGAAGCTTTCTTT.

V is TRBV7-6 and J is TRBJ2-5, with TRBD2 as a possible D gene (5 bases). Trimming stripped 3 bases from V and 6 bases from J, with 14 bases between. This CDR3 spans 14 amino acids. CDR1 and CDR2 from the germline V gene are SGHVS and FNYEAQ. CDR3: CASSLAAGRKTQYF. The CDR3 nucleotides read TGTGCCAGCAGCTTGGCCGCGGGTAGGAAGACCCAGTACTTC.

The chain couples TRBV14 to TRBJ2-3; 12 bases line up with TRBD2. Germline V gene lookup returns CDR1 SGHDN and CDR2 FVKESK. The CDR3 consists of 16 residues. V was pared by 4 bases and J by 1 base, with 3 bases of the junction left unmatched. The CDR3 coding sequence is TGTGCCAGCAGCCTCCGACTAGCGGGGGGCACAGATACGCAGTATTTT. This encodes CASSLRLAGGTDTQYF. Filled out from reference TRBV14 and TRBJ2-3, the complete variable domain reads EAGVTQFPSHSVIEKGQTVTLRCDPISGHDNLYWYRRVMGKEIKFLLHFVKESKQDESGMPNNRFLAERTGGTYSTLKVQPAELEDSGVYFCASSLRLAGGTDTQYFGPGTRLTVL.

This clone was observed a few times. Germline and junction disagree at one end, which may indicate a read error. The chain links TRBV11-3 to TRBJ1-5, with unresolved D. There are 17 residues in the CDR3. Germline CDR1 and CDR2: SGHNT and YENEEA. This CDR3 reads CASSLTPRRESNQPQHF. For the CDR3, the DNA is TGTGCTAGCAGCCTCACCCCGAGACGGGAAAGCAATCAGCCCCAGCATTTT.

The chain combines TRBV29-1 with TRBJ2-1; 10 nucleotides line up with TRBD2. Germline CDR1 SQVTM, CDR2 ANQGSEA. The J segment lost 6 bases and the V segment lost 1 base, leaving 6 bases of the junction unmatched. This CDR3 has 15 amino acids. Here the CDR3 reads CSVEGASGGLNEQFF. As DNA, the CDR3 is TGCAGCGTTGAAGGAGCTAGCGGGGGTCTCAATGAGCAGTTCTTC.